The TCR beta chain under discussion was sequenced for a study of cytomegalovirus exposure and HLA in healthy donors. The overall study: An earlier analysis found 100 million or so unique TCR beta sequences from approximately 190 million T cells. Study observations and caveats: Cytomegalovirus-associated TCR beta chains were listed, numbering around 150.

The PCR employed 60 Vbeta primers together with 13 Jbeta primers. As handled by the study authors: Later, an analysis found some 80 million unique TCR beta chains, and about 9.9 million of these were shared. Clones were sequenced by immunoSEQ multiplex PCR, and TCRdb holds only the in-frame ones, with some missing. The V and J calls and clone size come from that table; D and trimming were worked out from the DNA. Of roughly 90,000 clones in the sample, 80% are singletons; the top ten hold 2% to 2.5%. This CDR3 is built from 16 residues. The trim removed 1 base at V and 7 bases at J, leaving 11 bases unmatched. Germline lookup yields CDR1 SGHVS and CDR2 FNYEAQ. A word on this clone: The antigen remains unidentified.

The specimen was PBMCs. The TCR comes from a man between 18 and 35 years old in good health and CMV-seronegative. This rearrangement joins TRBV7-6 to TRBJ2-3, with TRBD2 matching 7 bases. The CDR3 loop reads CASSLGGGGAGNTQYF. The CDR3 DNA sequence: TGTGCCAGCAGCTTAGGTGGCGGGGGTGCCGGGAATACGCAGTATTTT.